This TCR beta chain was recovered during a study of vaccination and CD4 T cells after COVID-19. CD4+ T cells that had been cultured provided DNA sequenced with the Oncomine TCR Beta short-read assay. From CD4+ T cells that had been cultured, genomic DNA was extracted. TCRdb re-analysed the PCR reads in MiXCR, keeping a single row per CDR3 protein. Altogether roughly 7,000 distinct CDR3 sequences are present, 35% being singletons, with the ten largest covering 30% to 40%. Of note for this clonotype: Antigen specificity is unknown.

As for treatment: roughly nine-day PBMC culture with coronavirus spike peptide pools or control peptides (ViraFEST assay). The collection of CD4+ T cells from the unexposed donor took place before the COVID-19 pandemic (2011-2018). Germline CDR1 reads MNHEY; CDR2 reads SVGEGT. The CDR3 is made up of 17 amino acids. With 0 bases removed from V and 0 bases from J, the gap between germline ends came to 15 bases. The TCR originated in a human donor in good health. The sequenced sample consisted of CD4+ T cells from blood, cultured in vitro. The chain recombines TRBV6-2 or TRBV6-3 with TRBJ2-7, with a tentative D call TRBD1 (5 bases). The CDR3 loop is CASSYSSIRALSYEQYF. The DNA for the CDR3 is TGTGCCAGCAGTTACTCGAGTATCAGGGCCCTCTCCTACGAGCAGTACTTC.